The present TCR beta chain was sequenced within a study of identifying expanded T cells in peripheral blood. About this clone: What it binds is unknown.

Healthy donors had no documented immune events, such as infections, while sampled. Repertoires were generated with immunoSEQ multiplex PCR, while TCRdb's copy carries only in-frame clones and drops some. The data contain nearly 60,000 clones, roughly 89% of them singletons. Between the trimmed V and J ends, which lost 2 bases and 13 bases, there was a span of 9 bases. The CDR3 is 11 residues long. Looked up from germline, CDR1 is SNHLY and CDR2 is FYNNEI. Study-wide findings and caveats: Across healthy donors, higher total template counts meant significantly greater approximately two-week count variance.

This receptor was taken from a person aged 18-70 years in good health. Sample: blood. The genes are TRBV2 and TRBJ1-5; the D is unclear. This CDR3 is CASSESGLQHF. The DNA of the CDR3 is TGTGCCAGCAGTGAAAGCGGACTTCAGCATTTT.